The clone carrying this T cell receptor (beta chain) was seen a single time. This entry is derived from a study of cytomegalovirus exposure and HLA in healthy donors. PCR involved 60 Vbeta and 13 Jbeta primers. Measured with immunoSEQ multiplex PCR; TCRdb has only the in-frame clones, and not every one. The sample shows 160,000 or so clones, about three quarters of them seen only once. The V and J ends lost 3 bases and 8 bases, in that order; junction bases with no gene match: 8. Germline V CDR1 and CDR2: MNHEY, SMNVEV (reference sequence). CDR3 length: 15 residues. The origin of this receptor is a man younger than 35 in good health and CMV-seropositive. The sequencing sample was made of PBMCs. The chain joins TRBV27 to TRBJ1-4; 8 nucleotides agree with TRBD1. CDR3 protein: CASSLQGAISEKLFF. In DNA, the CDR3 is TGTGCCAGCAGTTTGCAGGGGGCGATTTCGGAAAAACTGTTTTTT.